What follows are 31 T cell receptor beta chains derived from one specimen sequenced in a study of blood T cells in healthy people across ages. A second PCR, run for roughly 7 to 12 cycles, used a sample-barcoded 5' primer plus a J-beta primer mix. TCRdb re-called the 5' RACE reads through MiXCR, storing one row per CDR3 protein. Of approximately 1.5 million distinct CDR3 sequences in the sample, about 31% were seen once. The sequencing sample was made of blood. These TCRs come from a woman aged 25-40 years in good health.

The rearrangement uses TRBV20-1 and TRBJ2-5, with 12 bases lining up with TRBD2. Judging by the DNA end, TRBJ2-7 fits better; the J call may be wrong. Germline assignment: CDR1 DFQATT and CDR2 SNEGSKA (reference sequence). This CDR3 is built from 14 residues. The chain's CDR3 is CSARGLAGVIEQYF. In DNA, the CDR3 is TGCAGTGCTAGAGGACTAGCGGGAGTTATCGAGCAGTACTTC.

The chain employs TRBV7-3 and TRBJ2-1, with D tentatively TRBD1 (6 bases). Germline values: CDR1 SGHTA, CDR2 FQGTGA. Trimming stripped 5 bases from V and 5 bases from J, with 19 bases between. This CDR3 region has 16 residues. CDR3 in amino acids: CASSPSGGGVDNEQFF. DNA of the CDR3: TGTGCCAGCAGCCCGTCGGGTGGGGGCGTTGACAATGAGCAGTTCTTC.

A few counts support this clonotype. The chain has TRBV20-1 and TRBJ1-2, with 7 bases identical to TRBD1. This CDR3 is built from 12 residues. The germline gives CDR1 DFQATT, CDR2 SNEGSKA (reference sequence). After removal of 6 bases from V and 6 bases from J, the junction contained 7 bases not matched to a gene. The CDR3 DNA reads TGCAGTGCCGCCAGGGGGTCAGATGGCTACACCTTC. This encodes CSAARGSDGYTF.

This clonotype turned up a few times. The chain carries TRBV5-1 and TRBJ2-5, with D hard to call. Germline V lookup: CDR1 SGHRS, CDR2 YFSETQ. V was pared by 5 bases and J by 1 base, with 18 bases between. The CDR3 sequence is 16 residues long. Here the CDR3 reads CASSESFGPSQETQYF. The CDR3, as DNA: TGCGCCAGCAGTGAGTCATTTGGACCCAGCCAAGAGACCCAGTACTTC.

This chain uses TRBV27 with TRBJ2-1; 8 nucleotides match TRBD1. The CDR3 covers 12 residues. Germline trimming cut 4 bases from V and 12 bases from J; bases unmatched to any gene: 5. Germline assignment: CDR1 MNHEY and CDR2 SMNVEV (reference sequence). CDR3 sequence (DNA): TGTGCCAGCAGTTCCCATACAGGGGGGCAGTTCTTC. Its translation is CASSSHTGGQFF.

This clonotype was picked up a small number of times. The V gene is TRBV3-1, the J gene TRBJ2-6; tentative D call: TRBD1 (5 bases). The CDR3 extends over 15 amino acids. Trimming removed 5 bases at V and 0 bases at J, with 8 bases between. Germline V CDR1 and CDR2: LGHDT, YNNKEL (reference sequence). This chain's CDR3 is CASSYQGSGANVLTF. The CDR3 nucleotides are TGTGCCAGCAGCTACCAGGGCTCTGGGGCCAACGTCCTGACTTTC.

V is TRBV5-5 and J is TRBJ1-1; D remains ambiguous. The CDR3 covers 14 residues. With 7 bases removed from V and 0 bases from J, the gap between germline ends came to 13 bases. Germline V gene lookup returns CDR1 SGHKS and CDR2 YYEKEE (reference sequence). In nucleotides, the CDR3 is TGTGCCAGCGGCCTGACAAGGGTGAACACTGAAGCTTTCTTT. Protein product: CASGLTRVNTEAFF.

Worth noting for this clonotype: A clone one base away is much larger, so this may be a read error. The chain combines TRBV15 with TRBJ2-1, with TRBD2 as a possible D gene (6 bases). Germline V gene sequence: CDR1 LNHNV, CDR2 YYDKDF (reference sequence). CDR3 length: 15 amino acids. CDR3 protein: CVTRPSSESYNEQFF. CDR3 sequence (DNA): TGTGTCACCAGACCTTCTAGCGAATCCTACAATGAGCAGTTCTTC.

The chain links TRBV20-1 to TRBJ2-1; 11 bases map to TRBD2. Germline loops: CDR1 DFQATT, CDR2 SNEGSKA (reference sequence). The CDR3 loop spans 14 amino acids. CDR3 sequence: CSQSGLADYNEQFF. DNA of the CDR3: TGCAGCCAATCGGGACTAGCGGATTACAATGAGCAGTTCTTC.

V usage is TRBV27 and J usage is TRBJ2-3, with D possibly TRBD2 on 6 matching bases. The germline V gene encodes CDR1 MNHEY and CDR2 SMNVEV (reference sequence). The CDR3 sequence is 15 residues long. The V gene lost 5 bases and the J gene lost 2 bases, with 14 bases spanning the gap. The DNA of the CDR3 is TGTGCCAGCAGTGCCAGCGGGTCGATCACAGATACGCAGTATTTT. Residues: CASSASGSITDTQYF.

This rearrangement joins TRBV5-5 to TRBJ1-1; no firm D call. The CDR3 extends over 12 amino acids. Germline V CDR1 and CDR2: SGHKS, YYEKEE (reference sequence). The germline V and J ends were trimmed by 4 bases and 2 bases, with 6 bases remaining between them. CDR3 amino acids: CASSVYNTEAFF. As DNA, the CDR3 is TGTGCCAGCAGCGTATATAACACTGAAGCTTTCTTT.

The rearrangement joins TRBV3-1 to TRBJ2-7, with TRBD1 matching over 9 bases. Germline V gene lookup returns CDR1 LGHDT and CDR2 YNNKEL (reference sequence). The length of the CDR3 is 19 residues. The V segment lost 0 bases and the J segment 3 bases; nucleotides outside the gene matches: 15. Here the CDR3 DNA reads TGTGCCAGCAGCCAAGATCCAAAGGACTTGGGACAGGGACTCTACGAGCAGTACTTC. This gives the protein CASSQDPKDLGQGLYEQYF.

The chain has TRBV10-3 and TRBJ2-3; 13 bases map to TRBD2. V lost 6 bases and J lost 4; bases outside the gene matches: 4. From germline, CDR1 is ENHRY and CDR2 SYGVKD. There are 15 residues in the CDR3. CDR3 loop: CAISWTSGRSDTQYF. Written as DNA, the CDR3 is TGTGCCATCAGCTGGACTAGCGGGAGATCAGATACGCAGTATTTT.

In its sample, this clonotype was seen once. At one end, the junction sequence differs from germline, possibly due to a read error. The chain carries TRBV27 and TRBJ2-3, with a tentative D call TRBD2 (7 bases). Per germline, CDR1 MNHEY and CDR2 SMNVEV (reference sequence). This CDR3 is built from 16 residues. This CDR3 is CVSRRPQGLSTDTQYF. The CDR3 nucleotides read TGTGTCAGCAGGCGTCCACAGGGACTAAGCACAGATACGCAGTATTTT.

This CDR3 reads CSAGPGGSNQPQHF. The CDR3 nucleotides read TGCAGTGCTGGCCCAGGGGGGAGCAATCAGCCCCAGCATTTT. The chain recombines TRBV20-1 with TRBJ1-5; TRBD1 matches 7 bases. Germline CDR1 reads DFQATT; CDR2 reads SNEGSKA (reference sequence). The CDR3 is 14 residues long. V was clipped by 5 bases and J by 1 base; unmatched bases: 5.

The chain joins TRBV7-9 to TRBJ2-1; TRBD2 matches 11 bases. The junction had 5 bases not matched to a gene; V was cut back by 1 base and J by 3 bases. CDR3 size: 17 residues. Germline CDR1 is SEHNR and CDR2 is FQNEAQ (reference sequence). The CDR3 nucleotides are TGTGCCAGCAGCTTAGTCCTAGCGGGGGGATACTACAATGAGCAGTTCTTC. Translation: CASSLVLAGGYYNEQFF.

The chain carries TRBV4-1 and TRBJ2-2, with 8 nucleotides matching TRBD1. This CDR3 has 15 amino acids. CDR1 and CDR2 (germline): MGHRA, YSYEKL. With 1 base clipped from V and 5 bases from J, the junction kept 3 bases outside the gene matches. The CDR3 here is CASSQGYRGTGELFF. Written as DNA, the CDR3 is TGCGCCAGCAGCCAAGGTTACAGGGGGACCGGGGAGCTGTTTTTT.

As concerns this clonotype: One junction end disagrees with the germline gene, perhaps due to a read error. The chain has TRBV29-1 and TRBJ2-3; TRBD2 might be the D (5 bases). The CDR3 is 13 amino acids. Germline V gene lookup returns CDR1 SQVTM and CDR2 ANQGSEA. The CDR3 region has the DNA TGCAGCGTCGAGGCTGGGAGTGGGGATACGCGGTATTTT. It specifies CSVEAGSGDTRYF.

This clonotype appeared many times. CDR3 coding DNA: TGTGCCAGCAGCCCCGGGACCTACCCGCAGTTCTTC. It is translated as CASSPGTYPQFF. V and J are TRBV7-2 and TRBJ2-1; possibly TRBD1 or TRBD2 for D (5 bases each). V was pared by 5 bases and J by 12 bases, with 14 bases between. CDR3 length: 12 amino acids. Germline values: CDR1 SGHTA, CDR2 FQGNSA.

The J gene is TRBJ1-1, the V gene TRBV6-6; D is perhaps TRBD1 (6 bases). CDR3 size: 14 residues. The ends were cut back, 6 bases at V and 1 base at J, with 12 bases in the middle. Germline loops: CDR1 MNHNY, CDR2 SVGAGI (reference sequence). The CDR3 region is CASRPGVRNTEAFF. The CDR3 DNA follows: TGTGCCAGCAGGCCAGGGGTGAGGAACACTGAAGCTTTCTTT.

A few counts support this clonotype. V and J are TRBV4-1 and TRBJ2-1; D may be TRBD2 (5 bases). Germline V gives CDR1 MGHRA, CDR2 YSYEKL. Deletions cut 3 bases from V and 2 bases from J, with 11 bases between. The CDR3 runs 15 residues. The CDR3 spells CASSQVTTTYNEQFF. The CDR3 coding sequence is TGCGCCAGCAGCCAGGTGACTACTACCTACAATGAGCAGTTCTTC.

V gene TRBV6-1 combines with J gene TRBJ2-4; tentatively, D is TRBD2 (5 bases). CDR1 and CDR2 from the germline V gene are MNHNS and SASEGT. V lost 4 bases, J lost 0 bases, and 10 bases lay in between. The length of the CDR3 is 15 residues. The CDR3: CASSGPGLAKNIQYF. CDR3 in DNA: TGTGCCAGCAGTGGACCAGGACTAGCCAAAAACATTCAGTACTTC.

Notes on this clonotype: Being one base from a much bigger clone, this may be a read error. The V gene is TRBV4-1, the J gene TRBJ1-2; 11 nucleotides agree with TRBD1. V was pared by 3 bases and J by 8 bases, with 5 bases of the junction left unmatched. Germline CDR1 and CDR2: MGHRA and YSYEKL. The CDR3 has 14 residues. CDR3 coding DNA: TGCGCCAGCAGCCATGGGACAGGGGGAAGGGGCTACACCTTC. Protein: CASSHGTGGRGYTF.

The chain combines TRBV12-3 or TRBV12-4 with TRBJ2-1; D is perhaps TRBD2 (5 bases). Trimming took off 8 bases at V and 0 bases at J, with 11 bases between the two ends. This CDR3 contains 14 residues. CDR3 in amino acids: CASCRGSSYNEQFF. The DNA of the CDR3 is TGTGCCAGCTGCCGTGGGAGCTCCTACAATGAGCAGTTCTTC.

This clonotype was detected a few times. The chain links TRBV6-1 to TRBJ2-7, with a possible D match to TRBD1 (5 bases). The CDR3 totals 13 residues. Germline assignment: CDR1 MNHNS and CDR2 SASEGT. V lost 7 bases to trimming and J lost 7 bases, with 17 bases between them. CDR3 protein: CASIEGARQEQYF. The CDR3 DNA follows: TGTGCCAGCATCGAAGGGGCTCGGCAAGAGCAGTACTTC.

This clonotype has a handful of counts. The chain links TRBV7-9 to TRBJ2-1; the D call may be TRBD1 or TRBD2 (6 bases each). This CDR3 spans 11 amino acids. Germline CDR1 SEHNR, CDR2 FQNEAQ (reference sequence). The V end lost 10 bases, the J end lost 7 bases, and 11 bases lay between the germline ends. CDR3 DNA: TGTGCCAACGAGGGGGGAAATGAGCAGTTCTTC. As protein: CANEGGNEQFF.

In this sample, this clonotype turned up a few times. The J gene is TRBJ2-7, the V gene TRBV6-6; no clear D gene. The CDR3 covers 12 residues. The ends were cut back, 2 bases at V and 5 bases at J, with 7 bases in the middle. Per the germline V gene, CDR1 is MNHNY and CDR2 is SVGAGI (reference sequence). The CDR3 DNA reads TGTGCCAGCAGTTACGGGGAAGACGAGCAGTACTTC. Translating gives CASSYGEDEQYF.

This clonotype was counted a few times. This may be a read error: a much more frequent sequence differs by one nucleotide. The rearrangement joins TRBV5-1 to TRBJ2-3; tentatively, D is TRBD1 or TRBD2 (5 bases each). This CDR3 is 17 amino acids long. Trimming removed 1 base from V and 1 base from J, with 16 bases in between. CDR1 and CDR2 (germline): SGHRS, YFSETQ. The chain's CDR3 is CASSLFSRQRRTDTQYF. As DNA, the CDR3 is TGCGCCAGCAGCTTGTTTTCGCGACAGCGGCGCACAGATACGCAGTATTTT. The whole variable domain, remainder taken from reference TRBV5-1 and TRBJ2-3, is KAGVTQTPRYLIKTRGQQVTLSCSPISGHRSVSWYQQTPGQGLQFLFEYFSETQRNKGNFPGRFSGRQFSNSRSEMNVSTLELGDSALYLCASSLFSRQRRTDTQYFGPGTRLTVL.

This clonotype was detected only a few times. This chain joins TRBV20-1 and TRBJ2-7, with 10 bases aligning to TRBD2. This CDR3 spans 15 amino acids. Germline V CDR1 and CDR2: DFQATT, SNEGSKA (reference sequence). The trim removed 5 bases at V and 1 base at J, leaving 8 bases unmatched. The CDR3 loop reads CSASAGTSASYEQYF. The CDR3 DNA reads TGCAGTGCTTCGGCTGGGACTAGCGCTTCCTACGAGCAGTACTTC.

This clonotype was detected a few times. V gene TRBV25-1 combines with J gene TRBJ1-2; 9 bases fit TRBD1. CDR3 length: 14 amino acids. The germline gives CDR1 MGHDK, CDR2 SYGVNS. The junction had 6 bases not matched to a gene; V was cut back by 2 bases and J by 8 bases. The CDR3 here is CASSEEGQGRGYTF. The CDR3, as DNA: TGTGCCAGCAGTGAAGAGGGACAGGGTCGAGGCTACACCTTC.

About this clonotype itself: An end of the junction differs from the germline gene, which may be a read error. The chain recombines TRBV20-1 with TRBJ2-5; either TRBD1 or TRBD2 may supply D (5 bases each). Germline V gives CDR1 DFQATT, CDR2 SNEGSKA (reference sequence). The length of the CDR3 is 13 residues. CDR3 sequence reads: CSARDRVGVEQYF. CDR3 nucleotides: TGCAGTGCCAGAGATCGTGTGGGGGTAGAGCAGTACTTC.